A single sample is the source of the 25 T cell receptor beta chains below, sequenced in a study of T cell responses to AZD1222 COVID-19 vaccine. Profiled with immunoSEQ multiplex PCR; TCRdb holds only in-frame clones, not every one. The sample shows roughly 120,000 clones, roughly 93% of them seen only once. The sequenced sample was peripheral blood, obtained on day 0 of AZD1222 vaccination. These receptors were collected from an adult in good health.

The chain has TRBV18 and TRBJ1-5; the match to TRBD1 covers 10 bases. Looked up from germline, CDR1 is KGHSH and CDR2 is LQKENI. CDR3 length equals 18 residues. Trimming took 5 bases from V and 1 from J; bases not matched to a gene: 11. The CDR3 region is CASSDSLRTGGSNQPQHF. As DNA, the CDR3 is TGTGCCAGCTCAGATTCACTTAGGACAGGGGGAAGCAATCAGCCCCAGCATTTT.

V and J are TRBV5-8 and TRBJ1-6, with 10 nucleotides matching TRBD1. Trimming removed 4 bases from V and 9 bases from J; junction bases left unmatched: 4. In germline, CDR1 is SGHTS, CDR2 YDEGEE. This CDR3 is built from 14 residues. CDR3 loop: CASSRQGAGSPLHF. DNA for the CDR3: TGTGCCAGCAGCCGACAGGGGGCGGGTTCACCCCTCCACTTT. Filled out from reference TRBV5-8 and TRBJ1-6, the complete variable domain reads EAGVTQSPTHLIKTRGQQATLRCSPISGHTSVYWYQQALGLGLQFLLWYDEGEERNRGNFPPRFSGRQFPNYSSELNVNALELEDSALYLCASSRQGAGSPLHFGNGTRLTVT.

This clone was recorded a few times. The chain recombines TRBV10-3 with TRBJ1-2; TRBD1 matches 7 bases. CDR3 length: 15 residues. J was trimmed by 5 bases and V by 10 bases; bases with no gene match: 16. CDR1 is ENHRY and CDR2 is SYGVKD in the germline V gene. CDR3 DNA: TGTGCCACCACCCCGCGTACAGGGGAAGGGTATGGCTACACCTTC. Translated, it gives CATTPRTGEGYGYTF.

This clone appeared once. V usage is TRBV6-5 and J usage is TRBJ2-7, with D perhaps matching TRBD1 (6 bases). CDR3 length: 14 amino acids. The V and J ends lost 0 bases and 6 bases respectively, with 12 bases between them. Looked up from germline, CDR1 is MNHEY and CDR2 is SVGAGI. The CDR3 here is CASSYSSQGGEQYF. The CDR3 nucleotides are TGTGCCAGCAGTTACTCGAGTCAAGGGGGCGAGCAGTACTTC.

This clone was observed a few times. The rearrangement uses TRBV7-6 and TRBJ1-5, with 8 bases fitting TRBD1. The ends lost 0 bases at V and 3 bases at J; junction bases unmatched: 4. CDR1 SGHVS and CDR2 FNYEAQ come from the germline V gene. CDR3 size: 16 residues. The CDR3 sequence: CASSLADRAPNQPQHF. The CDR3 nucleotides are TGTGCCAGCAGCTTAGCGGACAGGGCACCCAATCAGCCCCAGCATTTT. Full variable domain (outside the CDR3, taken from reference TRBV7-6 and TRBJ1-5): GAGVSQSPRYKVTKRGQDVALRCDPISGHVSLYWYRQALGQGPEFLTYFNYEAQQDKSGLPNDRFSAERPEGSISTLTIQRTEQRDSAMYRCASSLADRAPNQPQHFGDGTRLSIL.

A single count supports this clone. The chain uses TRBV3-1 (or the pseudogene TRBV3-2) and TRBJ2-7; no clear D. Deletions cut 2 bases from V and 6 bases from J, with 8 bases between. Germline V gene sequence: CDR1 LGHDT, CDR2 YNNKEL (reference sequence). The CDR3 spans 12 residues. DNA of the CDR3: TGTGCCAGCAGCCAACGGTCCGCCGAGCAGTACTTC. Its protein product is CASSQRSAEQYF.

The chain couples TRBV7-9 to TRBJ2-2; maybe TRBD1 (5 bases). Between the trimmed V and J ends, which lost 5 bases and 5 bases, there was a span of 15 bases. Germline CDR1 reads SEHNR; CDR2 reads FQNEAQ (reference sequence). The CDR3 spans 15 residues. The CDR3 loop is CASSPRIGATGELFF. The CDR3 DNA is TGTGCCAGCAGCCCCCGTATAGGGGCAACCGGGGAGCTGTTTTTT. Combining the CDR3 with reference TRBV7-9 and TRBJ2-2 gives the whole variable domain DTGVSQNPRHKITKRGQNVTFRCDPISEHNRLYWYRQTLGQGPEFLTYFQNEAQLEKSRLLSDRFSAERPKGSFSTLEIQRTEQGDSAMYLCASSPRIGATGELFFGEGSRLTVL.

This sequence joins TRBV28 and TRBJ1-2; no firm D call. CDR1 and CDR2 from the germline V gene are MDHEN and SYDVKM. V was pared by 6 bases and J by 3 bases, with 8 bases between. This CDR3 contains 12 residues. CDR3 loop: CASREIDYGYTF. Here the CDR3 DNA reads TGTGCCAGCAGAGAAATTGACTATGGCTACACCTTC.

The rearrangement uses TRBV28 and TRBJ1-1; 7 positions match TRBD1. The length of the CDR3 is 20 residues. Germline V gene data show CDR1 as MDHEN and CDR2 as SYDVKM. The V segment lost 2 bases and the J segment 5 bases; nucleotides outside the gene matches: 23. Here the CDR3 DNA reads TGTGCCAGCAGTTTAATAAGCTGGGGCCAGAACAGGGGAGATTTGACTGAAGCTTTCTTT. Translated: CASSLISWGQNRGDLTEAFF. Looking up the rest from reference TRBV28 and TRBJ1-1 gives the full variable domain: DVKVTQSSRYLVKRTGEKVFLECVQDMDHENMFWYRQDPGLGLRLIYFSYDVKMKEKGDIPEGYSVSREKKERFSLILESASTNQTSMYLCASSLISWGQNRGDLTEAFFGQGTRLTVV.

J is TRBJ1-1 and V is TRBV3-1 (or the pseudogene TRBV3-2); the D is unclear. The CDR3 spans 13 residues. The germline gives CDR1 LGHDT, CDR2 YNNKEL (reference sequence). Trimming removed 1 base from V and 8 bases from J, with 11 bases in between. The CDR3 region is CASSQGGRREAFF. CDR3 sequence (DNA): TGTGCCAGCAGCCAAGGAGGGCGCAGAGAAGCTTTCTTT.

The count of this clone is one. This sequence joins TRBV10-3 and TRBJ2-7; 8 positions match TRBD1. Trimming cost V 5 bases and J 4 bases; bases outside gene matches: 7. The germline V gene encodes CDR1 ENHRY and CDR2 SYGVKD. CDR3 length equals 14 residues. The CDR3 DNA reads TGTGCCATCAGTACAGGACAGGGTCCATACGAGCAGTACTTC. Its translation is CAISTGQGPYEQYF.

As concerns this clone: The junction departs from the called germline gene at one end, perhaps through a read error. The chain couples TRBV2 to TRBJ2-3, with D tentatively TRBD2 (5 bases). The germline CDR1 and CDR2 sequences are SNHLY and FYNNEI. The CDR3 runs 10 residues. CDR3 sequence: CASRSAGKHF. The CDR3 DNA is TGTGCCAGCAGGTCCGCCGGGAAACATTTT.

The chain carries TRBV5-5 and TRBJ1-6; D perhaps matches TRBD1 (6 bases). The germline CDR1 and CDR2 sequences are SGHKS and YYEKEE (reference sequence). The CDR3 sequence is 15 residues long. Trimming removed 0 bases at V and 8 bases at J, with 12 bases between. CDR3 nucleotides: TGTGCCAGCAGCTTGGCCGGCAGGGGTGATTCACCCCTCCACTTT. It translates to CASSLAGRGDSPLHF.

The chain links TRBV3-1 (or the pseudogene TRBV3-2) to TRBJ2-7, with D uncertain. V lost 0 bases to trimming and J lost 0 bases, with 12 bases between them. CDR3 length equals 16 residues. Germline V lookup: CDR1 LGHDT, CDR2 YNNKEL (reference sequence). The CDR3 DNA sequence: TGTGCCAGCAGCCAAGATCTGCGCGGTCCCTCCTACGAGCAGTACTTC. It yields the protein CASSQDLRGPSYEQYF.

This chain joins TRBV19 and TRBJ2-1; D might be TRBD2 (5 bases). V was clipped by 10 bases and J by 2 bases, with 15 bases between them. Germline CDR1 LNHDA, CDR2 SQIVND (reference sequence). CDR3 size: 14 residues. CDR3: CATAPAATYNEQFF. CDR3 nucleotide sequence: TGTGCCACCGCCCCAGCGGCAACCTACAATGAGCAGTTCTTC.

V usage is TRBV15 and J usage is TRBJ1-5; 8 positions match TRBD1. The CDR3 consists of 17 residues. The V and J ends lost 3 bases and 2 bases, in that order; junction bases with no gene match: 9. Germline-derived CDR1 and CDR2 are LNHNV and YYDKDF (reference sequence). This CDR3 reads CATSSRTGTRGNQPQHF. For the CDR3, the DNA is TGTGCCACCAGCAGCCGGACAGGGACTAGGGGCAATCAGCCCCAGCATTTT. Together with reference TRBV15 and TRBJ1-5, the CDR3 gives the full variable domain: DAMVIQNPRYQVTQFGKPVTLSCSQTLNHNVMYWYQQKSSQAPKLLFHYYDKDFNNEADTPDNFQSRRPNTSFCFLDIRSPGLGDTAMYLCATSSRTGTRGNQPQHFGDGTRLSIL.

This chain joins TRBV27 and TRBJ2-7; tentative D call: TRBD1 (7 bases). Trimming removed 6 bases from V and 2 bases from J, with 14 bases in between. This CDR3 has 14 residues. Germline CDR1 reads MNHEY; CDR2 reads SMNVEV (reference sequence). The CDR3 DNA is TGTGCCAGCAGCCAGGGGGGACAGACCTACGAGCAGTACTTC. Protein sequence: CASSQGGQTYEQYF.

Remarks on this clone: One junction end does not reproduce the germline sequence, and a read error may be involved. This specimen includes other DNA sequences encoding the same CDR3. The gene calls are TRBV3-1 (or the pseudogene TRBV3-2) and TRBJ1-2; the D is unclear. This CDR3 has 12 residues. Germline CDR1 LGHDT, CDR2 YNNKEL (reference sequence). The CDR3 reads CASSQDKGGYTF. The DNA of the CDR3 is TGTGCCAGCAGCCAAGATAAAGGTGGCTATACCTTC.

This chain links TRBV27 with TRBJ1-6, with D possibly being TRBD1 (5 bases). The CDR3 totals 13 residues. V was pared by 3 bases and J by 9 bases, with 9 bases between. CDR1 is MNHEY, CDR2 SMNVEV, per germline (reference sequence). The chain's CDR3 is CASSFMGPSPLHF. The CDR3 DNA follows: TGTGCCAGCAGTTTTATGGGGCCTTCACCCCTCCACTTT.

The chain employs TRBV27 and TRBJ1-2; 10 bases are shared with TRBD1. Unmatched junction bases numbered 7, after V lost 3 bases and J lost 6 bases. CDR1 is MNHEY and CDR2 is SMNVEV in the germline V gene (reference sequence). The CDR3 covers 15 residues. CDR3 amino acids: CASSFSGQGRNGYTF. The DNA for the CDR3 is TGTGCCAGCAGTTTTTCGGGACAGGGGAGAAATGGCTACACCTTC.

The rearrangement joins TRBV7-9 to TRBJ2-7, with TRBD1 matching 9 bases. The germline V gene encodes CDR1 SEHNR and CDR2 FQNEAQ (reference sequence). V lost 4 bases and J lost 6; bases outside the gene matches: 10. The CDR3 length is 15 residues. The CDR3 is CASSWQGQGLSEQYF. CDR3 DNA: TGTGCCAGCAGCTGGCAGGGACAGGGATTGAGCGAGCAGTACTTC. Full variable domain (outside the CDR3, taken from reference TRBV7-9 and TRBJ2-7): DTGVSQNPRHKITKRGQNVTFRCDPISEHNRLYWYRQTLGQGPEFLTYFQNEAQLEKSRLLSDRFSAERPKGSFSTLEIQRTEQGDSAMYLCASSWQGQGLSEQYFGPGTRLTVT.

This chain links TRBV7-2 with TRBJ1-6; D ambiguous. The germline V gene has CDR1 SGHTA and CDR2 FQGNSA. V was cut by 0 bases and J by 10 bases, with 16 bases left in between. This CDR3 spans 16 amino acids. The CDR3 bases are TGTGCCAGCAGCTTAGCAGCTGGAGGGTATGGCTCACCCCTCCACTTT. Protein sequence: CASSLAAGGYGSPLHF.

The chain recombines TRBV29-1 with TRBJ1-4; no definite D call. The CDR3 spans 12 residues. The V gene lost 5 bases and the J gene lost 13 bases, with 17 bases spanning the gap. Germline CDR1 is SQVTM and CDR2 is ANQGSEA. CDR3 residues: CSVYQQYEGLFF. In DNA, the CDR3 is TGCAGCGTTTACCAACAGTACGAGGGACTGTTTTTT.

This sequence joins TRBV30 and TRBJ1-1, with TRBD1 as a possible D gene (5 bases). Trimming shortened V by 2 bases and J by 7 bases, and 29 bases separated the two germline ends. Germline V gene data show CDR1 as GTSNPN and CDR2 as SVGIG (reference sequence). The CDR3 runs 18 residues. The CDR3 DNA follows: TGTGCCTGGAGTCTCAGGCCCCCCTCTGCTCGGGGGGGGAATGAAGCTTTCTTT. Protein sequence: CAWSLRPPSARGGNEAFF. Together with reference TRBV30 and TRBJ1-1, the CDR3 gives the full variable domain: SQTIHQWPATLVQPVGSPLSLECTVEGTSNPNLYWYRQAAGRGLQLLFYSVGIGQISSEVPQNLSASRPQDRQFILSSKKLLLSDSGFYLCAWSLRPPSARGGNEAFFGQGTRLTVV.

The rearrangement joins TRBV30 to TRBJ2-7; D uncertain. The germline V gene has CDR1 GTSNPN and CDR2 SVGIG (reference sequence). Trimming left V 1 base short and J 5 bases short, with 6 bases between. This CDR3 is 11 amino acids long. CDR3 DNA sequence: TGTGCCTGGAGTGGAATCGACGAGCAGTACTTC. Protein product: CAWSGIDEQYF.